Listed below are T cell receptor beta chains from one sample, sequenced in a study of blood T cells in healthy people across ages. Each CDR3 protein is one row after TCRdb ran MiXCR on the 5' RACE reads. The sample has over 700,000 distinct CDR3 sequences; 25% are singletons. The sample was also linked to a second study, of T cells of mothers and their children.

The sequenced material came from blood. These receptors all stem from a boy between 10 and 17 years old in good health. Each CDR3 is given with its conserved first and last residue. A D gene is named only where the DNA matches it firmly. Rows give clone size only sometimes, using once, few, many, or a class for an expanded clone.

D: TRBD1; size: .; J: TRBJ2-3; V: TRBV7-9; DNA: TGTGCCAGCAGCTTAGGTTGGCAGGGGGCCACAGATACGCAGTATTTT; CDR3: CASSLGWQGATDTQYF
D: .; size: .; J: TRBJ2-1; V: TRBV9; DNA: TGTGCCAGCAGCGTATCGGTAGCTTATGAGCAGTCCTTC; CDR3: CASSVSVAYEQSF
D: .; size: few; J: TRBJ2-7; V: TRBV4-3; DNA: TGCGCCAGCAGCCAACGTTTAGGGGTCGAGCAGTACTTC; CDR3: CASSQRLGVEQYF
D: TRBD1; size: .; J: TRBJ1-2; V: TRBV24-1; DNA: TGTGCCACCAGTCCGGACAGGGGGTATGGCTACACCTTC; CDR3: CATSPDRGYGYTF
D: .; size: .; J: TRBJ1-4; V: TRBV20-1; DNA: TGCAGTGCTAGCGCCTCCACTTCAACTAATGAAAAACTGTTTTTT; CDR3: CSASASTSTNEKLFF
D: .; size: .; J: TRBJ2-5; V: TRBV9; DNA: TGTGCCAGCAGCCCCTTCGGACAGACCCAAGAGACCCAGTACTTC; CDR3: CASSPFGQTQETQYF
D: TRBD1; size: .; J: TRBJ2-3; V: TRBV6-1; DNA: TGTGCCAGCAGTTCCATGGACAGGTTAACAGATACGCAGTATTTT; CDR3: CASSSMDRLTDTQYF
D: TRBD1; size: .; J: TRBJ1-3; V: TRBV10-3; DNA: TGTGCCATCAGGGGGGACAGGGGACCTTCTGGAAACACCATATATTTT; CDR3: CAIRGDRGPSGNTIYF
D: TRBD2; size: .; J: TRBJ2-3; V: TRBV4-3; DNA: TGCGCCAGCAGCCAAGTGGGGGGACTAGAAGAAGATACGCAGTATTTT; CDR3: CASSQVGGLEEDTQYF
D: .; size: .; J: TRBJ2-1; V: TRBV5-1; DNA: TGCGCCAGCAGCTTGGAGCCGGGGACTCGAGGGAATGAGCAGTTCTTC; CDR3: CASSLEPGTRGNEQFF
D: .; size: many; J: TRBJ2-5; V: TRBV29-1; DNA: TGCAGCGGAAGGTTCCGCCTCCAAGAGACCCAGTACTTC; CDR3: CSGRFRLQETQYF
D: TRBD2; size: few; J: TRBJ2-7; V: TRBV13; DNA: TGTGCCAGCAGCTTAGGGGCGCGGGGGTACGAGCAGTACTTC; CDR3: CASSLGARGYEQYF
D: .; size: few; J: TRBJ2-3; V: TRBV10-1; DNA: TGCGCCAGCAGTGACCCCACAGGGCAGTATTTT; CDR3: CASSDPTGQYF
D: .; size: .; J: TRBJ2-1; V: TRBV28; DNA: TGTGCCAGCAGTCCCTTCGTAGGTGGACCTTTTATTCTTGAGCAGTTCTTC; CDR3: CASSPFVGGPFILEQFF
D: .; size: .; J: TRBJ1-4; V: TRBV29-1; DNA: TGCAGCGTTGCAGGGGCAACTAATGAAAAACTGTTTTTT; CDR3: CSVAGATNEKLFF
D: TRBD2; size: few; J: TRBJ2-3; V: TRBV12-3/TRBV12-4; DNA: TGTGCCAGCAACATGGGACTAGCGGCCACAGATACGCAGTATTTT; CDR3: CASNMGLAATDTQYF
D: TRBD2; size: .; J: TRBJ2-3; V: TRBV2; DNA: TGTGCCAGCAGTCCTGAGACTAGCGGGGTACCCACAGATACGCAGTATTTT; CDR3: CASSPETSGVPTDTQYF